This T cell receptor (beta chain) was sequenced during a study of T cells after yellow fever vaccination. 5'RACE template switching added a universal primer site and UMIs to TCR cDNA. TCRdb called the 5' RACE reads again in MiXCR, with one record for every CDR3 protein. In the table there are about 42,000 distinct CDR3 sequences, more than 6% of which are singletons. Findings and limits, study-wide: Sorted memory cells at day 0 lacked detectable levels of almost all vaccine-responding clonotypes. Repertoires sorted by FACS could include abundant clonotypes that are contaminants from the bulk population.

The receptor's source is a man aged 25 to 40 who received the YFV17D yellow fever vaccine. This sample comprised PBMCs, either bulk or a sorted T-cell subset (CD4+, CD8+, memory, or dextramer-sorted; not recorded which), obtained 45 days after the yellow fever booster vaccination.

CDR3 coding DNA: TGTGCCAGCAGCTTCCAGGGGAGTAAGACTGAAGCTTTCTTT. Amino acid sequence: CASSFQGSKTEAFF. V and J are TRBV7-8 and TRBJ1-1, with D perhaps TRBD1 (6 bases). V gave up 3 bases and J gave up 5 bases, with 13 bases separating them. CDR3 length: 14 amino acids. Germline loops: CDR1 SGHVS, CDR2 FQNEAQ.